The T cell receptor beta chain under discussion was sequenced for a study of blood T cell repertoires in COVID-19. The data were produced by immunoSEQ multiplex PCR, yet TCRdb's version contains in-frame clones alone and is incomplete. The sample yields approximately 150,000 clones, roughly four fifths seen once. Germline V gene data show CDR1 as MNHEY and CDR2 as SVGAGI. The V gene lost 8 bases and the J gene lost 0 bases, with 14 bases spanning the gap. CDR3 size: 15 residues. The chain links TRBV6-5 to TRBJ1-5; D is perhaps TRBD1 (6 bases). Input material: PBMCs or T cells enriched from blood (not recorded which). This sequence originates from a woman aged 45 to 65 with acute COVID-19. CDR3 DNA sequence: TGTGCCAGCCAAACGGGACAAAATAGCAATCAGCCCCAGCATTTT. Amino acids: CASQTGQNSNQPQHF.